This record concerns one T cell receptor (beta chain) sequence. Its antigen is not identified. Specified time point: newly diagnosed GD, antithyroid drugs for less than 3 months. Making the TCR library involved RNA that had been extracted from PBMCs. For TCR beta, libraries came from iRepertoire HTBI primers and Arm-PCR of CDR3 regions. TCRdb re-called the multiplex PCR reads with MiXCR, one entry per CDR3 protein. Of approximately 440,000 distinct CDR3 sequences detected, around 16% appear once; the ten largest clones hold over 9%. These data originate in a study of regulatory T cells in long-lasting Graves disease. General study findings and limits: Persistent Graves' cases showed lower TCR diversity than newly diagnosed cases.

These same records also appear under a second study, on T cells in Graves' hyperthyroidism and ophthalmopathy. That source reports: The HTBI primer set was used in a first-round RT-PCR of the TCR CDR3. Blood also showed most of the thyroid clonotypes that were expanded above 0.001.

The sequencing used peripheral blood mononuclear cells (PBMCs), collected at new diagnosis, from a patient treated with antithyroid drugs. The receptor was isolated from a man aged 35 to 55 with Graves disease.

CDR3 amino acids: CASSSHDLAATAYEQYF. CDR3 DNA: TGTGCCAGCAGTTCCCATGACTTAGCGGCTACAGCCTACGAGCAGTACTTC. The V gene is TRBV6-2 or TRBV6-3, the J gene TRBJ2-7; tentative D call: TRBD2 (6 bases). This CDR3 spans 17 amino acids. V was clipped by 4 bases and J by 2 bases, with 21 bases between them. CDR1 and CDR2 from the germline V gene are MNHEY and SVGEGT.